The rows below give T cell receptor beta chains drawn from one sample of a study of vaccination effects on CD4 cells after COVID-19. Libraries were prepared by immunoSEQ multiplex PCR; TCRdb keeps only in-frame clonotypes and omits some of them. The sample carries about 28,000 clones, around 70% recorded once. What these receptors recognize is not known. This sample comprised CD4+ T cells from PBMCs cultured with HCoV-NL63 spike peptides, obtained after COVID-19 vaccination. These receptors were obtained from a human donor who received a COVID-19 vaccine. CDR3s include the opening cysteine and the closing phenylalanine or tryptophan. Each record gives: D gene, V gene, J gene, clone size, CDR3 DNA, CDR3 protein. D genes are given only for firm matches. Size is omitted from some rows. Given values are once, few, many or a class for expanded clones.

>.|TRBV24-1|TRBJ2-1|.
TGTGCCACCAGTGATACAACCGGGACCAGCAATGAGCAGTTCTTC
CATSDTTGTSNEQFF
>.|TRBV30|TRBJ2-2|.
TGTGCCTGGATCGCCCGGGGGCGATACACCGGGGAGCTGTTTTTT
CAWIARGRYTGELFF
>.|TRBV5-5|TRBJ2-1|.
TGTGCCAGCAGCGGTATTTCAGGTGAGCAGTTCTTC
CASSGISGEQFF
>.|TRBV6-5|TRBJ1-2|few
TGTGCCAGCAGTTACGGGGGGAACTATGGCTACACCTTC
CASSYGGNYGYTF
>TRBD1|TRBV15|TRBJ1-6|.
TGTGCCACCAGCAGAGACGGGACAGGGGTTCGTTCACCCCTCCACTTT
CATSRDGTGVRSPLHF
>TRBD2|TRBV18|TRBJ2-1|.
TGTGCCAGCTCACCATCCCGGGCTAGCGGGAGGCTTACCTACAATGAGCAGTTCTTC
CASSPSRASGRLTYNEQFF
>TRBD1|TRBV7-8|TRBJ1-5|few
TGTGCCAGCAGCCTTAGGGGACAGGGACGTCAGCCCCAGCATTTT
CASSLRGQGRQPQHF
>TRBD2|TRBV7-2|TRBJ2-3|.
TGTGCCAGCAGCTTCATAGCGGGAGGGGCAGATACGCAGTATTTT
CASSFIAGGADTQYF
>.|TRBV11-2|TRBJ1-5|.
TGTGCCAGCAGCTTCGATGGGTCGGGGCCCCAGCATTTT
CASSFDGSGPQHF
>.|TRBV6-6|TRBJ2-1|.
TGTGCCAGCAGTTATACGACATTAACCTACAATGAGCAGTTCTTC
CASSYTTLTYNEQFF
>.|TRBV6-1|TRBJ1-4|.
TGTGCCAGCAGTGAAGCTGGACGGCTAATTGAAAAACTGTTTTTT
CASSEAGRLIEKLFF
>TRBD1|TRBV28|TRBJ1-5|once
TGTGCCAGCAGTTTTGGGGACAGGGGTTATCAGCCCCAGCATTTT
CASSFGDRGYQPQHF
>TRBD1|TRBV11-2|TRBJ2-2|few
TGTGCCAGCAGCTTAGCGGGACAGGGGAACACCGGGGAGCTGTTTTTT
CASSLAGQGNTGELFF
>.|TRBV7-9|TRBJ1-6|.
TGTGCCAGCAGCTTAGTGGGTTCCTATAATTCACCCCTCCACTTT
CASSLVGSYNSPLHF
>.|TRBV14|TRBJ2-5|.
TGTGCCAGCAGCCCCCGACAGATTCAAGAGACCCAGTACTTC
CASSPRQIQETQYF
>.|TRBV18|TRBJ2-1|.
TGTGCCAGCTCACCTCCGGGACCCCGCAATGAGCAGTTCTTC
CASSPPGPRNEQFF
>.|TRBV6-1|TRBJ1-1|.
TGTGCCAGCAGTGAAAGAGGGGATGAAGCTTTCTTT
CASSERGDEAFF
>.|TRBV2|TRBJ2-7|.
TGTGCCGCCAGCAGTTCTAAGGGCCTATCGTACGAGCAGTACTTC
CAASSSKGLSYEQYF
>.|TRBV11-1|TRBJ1-2|.
TGTGCCAGCAGCTCCGGGACAACCACATATGGCTACACCTTC
CASSSGTTTYGYTF
>.|TRBV12-5|TRBJ2-6|.
TGTGCTAGTGGTTTAACCGGGACACCGAGCTCTGGGGCCAACGTCCTGACTTTC
CASGLTGTPSSGANVLTF
>TRBD1|TRBV4-2|TRBJ1-2|few
TGTGCCAGCAGCCAAGGCGAAGGGGGACAGGGGGCTAAGGGCTACACCTTC
CASSQGEGGQGAKGYTF
>TRBD1|TRBV19|TRBJ1-5|.
TGTGCCAGTAGTCCAGGGGGCGATCAGCCCCAGCATTTT
CASSPGGDQPQHF
>.|TRBV4-1|TRBJ1-1|once
TGCGCCAGCAGCCAAGGACGAGCCCGACAGCTTAACACTGAAGCTTTCTTT
CASSQGRARQLNTEAFF
>.|TRBV5-1|TRBJ2-5|.
TGCGCCAGCAGCTTGGTGGGTGGGGCGGAGACCCAGTACTTC
CASSLVGGAETQYF
>.|TRBV20-1|TRBJ1-1|once
TGCAGTGCTAGTAGCGGGACCACTCTCGCTTTCTTT
CSASSGTTLAFF
>TRBD1|TRBV11-3|TRBJ2-5|once
TGTGCCAGCAGTAAACAGACAGGGGGTCGGGGGACCCAGTACTTC
CASSKQTGGRGTQYF
>TRBD2|TRBV5-1|TRBJ2-3|.
TGCGCCAGCAGCTTGGGACTAGCGGGAGGTCGGGATACGCAGTATTTT
CASSLGLAGGRDTQYF
>.|TRBV12-3/TRBV12-4|TRBJ1-2|.
TGTGCCAGCAGCATAAGCACTGGCTACACCTTC
CASSISTGYTF
>TRBD2|TRBV6-2/TRBV6-3|TRBJ2-7|.
TGTGCCAGCAGTTACGCCGGACTAGCGGGGCCTAGATACGAGCAGTACTTC
CASSYAGLAGPRYEQYF
>.|TRBV2|TRBJ1-3|once
TGTGCCAGCAGCCCAGACAGGGGAAACACCATATATTTT
CASSPDRGNTIYF
>.|TRBV11-2|TRBJ1-2|.
TGTGCCAGCAGCAACCACCTGGCTGACTACACCTTC
CASSNHLADYTF
>.|TRBV5-8|TRBJ1-1|.
TGTGCCAGCAGCTCAACAGTAAACACTGAAGCTTTCTTT
CASSSTVNTEAFF
>TRBD1|TRBV5-1|TRBJ2-1|.
TGCGCCAGCAGCTTGGAAGGCAGGGGGTACAATGAGCAGTTCTTC
CASSLEGRGYNEQFF
>TRBD1|TRBV14|TRBJ1-6|.
TGTGCCAGCAGCCAAGGTGTTGGACAGGGGATCACCCTCCACTTT
CASSQGVGQGITLHF
>TRBD1|TRBV11-3|TRBJ2-7|.
TGTGCCAGCAGCTTAACCGGGACAGGGGGATTATACGAGCAGTACTTC
CASSLTGTGGLYEQYF
>TRBD2|TRBV28|TRBJ2-7|.
TGTGCCAGCAGTTCATCGGGGGGGCCGTCCTACGAGCAGTACTTC
CASSSSGGPSYEQYF
>TRBD2|TRBV5-4|TRBJ2-5|.
TGTGCCAGCAGCTCCGGGACTAGCGGGGGTTTTGAGACCCAGTACTTC
CASSSGTSGGFETQYF
>.|TRBV12-3/TRBV12-4|TRBJ2-5|.
TGTGCCAGCAGTTTATTGGGGACCCAGTACTTC
CASSLLGTQYF
>.|TRBV11-2|TRBJ2-2|.
TGTGCCAGCAGCTTAGAGCTGGCGGGAAGGGACACCGGGGAGCTGTTTTTT
CASSLELAGRDTGELFF
>.|TRBV4-2|TRBJ1-5|.
TGTGCCAGCAGCCAAGATGGCGGGGGCAATCAGCCCCAGCATTTT
CASSQDGGGNQPQHF